The 4 T cell receptor beta chains presented below share a single source sample, sequenced in a study of T-cell reconstitution after alpha-beta-depleted transplantation in children. This sample's TCRbeta library carried unique molecular identifier barcodes. TCRdb used MiXCR to reprocess the PCR reads, holding one entry per CDR3 protein. The table lists 300,000 to 400,000 distinct CDR3 sequences, 15% to 20% of them singletons. The sample in question was PBMCs, mostly from graft donor cells, obtained 360 days after TCRalphabeta/CD19-depleted stem cell transplant. The receptors stem from a male patient aged 2-10 years who had a stem cell transplant for acute lymphoblastic leukemia, so the T cells may come from the graft donor.

The V call is TRBV10-3, the J call TRBJ2-3; 9 nucleotides line up with TRBD1. The germline V gene has CDR1 ENHRY and CDR2 SYGVKD. The CDR3 length is 13 residues. With 6 bases clipped from V and 7 bases from J, the junction kept 5 bases outside the gene matches. CDR3 sequence (DNA): TGTGCCATCAGCCGGGACAGGGCCAATACGCAGTATTTT. Translation gives CAISRDRANTQYF.

The chain joins TRBV20-1 to TRBJ2-3; 8 bases are shared with TRBD1. V lost 3 bases to trimming and J lost 0 bases; unmatched junction nucleotides: 14. The CDR3 is 18 amino acids. Looked up from germline, CDR1 is DFQATT and CDR2 is SNEGSKA (reference sequence). The CDR3 reads CSASSGQVPWPSTDTQYF. CDR3 coding DNA: TGCAGTGCTAGCTCGGGACAGGTGCCCTGGCCTAGCACAGATACGCAGTATTTT.

In its sample, this clonotype was seen a few times. The chain is built from TRBV20-1 and TRBJ2-3; D not resolved. Germline V gene data show CDR1 as DFQATT and CDR2 as SNEGSKA (reference sequence). This CDR3 comprises 14 residues. V lost 6 bases and J 0 bases, leaving 13 bases between the germline ends. The CDR3 DNA follows: TGCAGTGCCCCCATAGCACCTAGCACAGATACGCAGTATTTT. It is translated as CSAPIAPSTDTQYF.

Concerning this clonotype itself: A junction boundary mismatches the germline segment, possibly from a read error. V is TRBV20-1 and J is TRBJ1-2, with a weak D call TRBD1 (6 bases). The CDR3 spans 13 residues. Germline CDR1 reads DFQATT; CDR2 reads SNEGSKA (reference sequence). CDR3 residues: CSATQGGLFGYAF. In nucleotides, the CDR3 is TGCAGTGCTACACAGGGAGGGTTATTCGGATACGCCTTC.